A single sample is the source of the 18 T cell receptor beta chains below, sequenced in a study of T cells in Graves' hyperthyroidism and ophthalmopathy (dated by TCRdb to between 2018 and 2020). Libraries came from multiplex PCR. Sequencing used an Illumina HiSeq 2000. TCR beta CDR3 regions were amplified from RNA transcripts. For the first round of RT-PCR on the TCR CDR3, the HTBI primer set was used together with the Qiagen OneStep RT-PCR kit. The public reads were quality trimmed at Q25 with fastp and then assembled into clones with MiXCR by TCRdb, keeping productive beta chains. All rows with the same CDR3 protein become a single entry with the most common DNA and genes. The table for this sample lists approximately 380,000 distinct CDR3 sequences; about 18% of them were counted only once. The leading ten clones occupy roughly two fifths of the sample. The sequenced sample consisted of blood. The receptors originated from a man younger than 30 with Graves' ophthalmopathy.

V gene TRBV11-2 combines with J gene TRBJ1-5; 9 nucleotides align to TRBD1. The CDR3 runs to 16 residues. Germline-derived CDR1 and CDR2 are SGHAT and FQNNGV. With 1 base clipped from V and 6 bases from J, the junction kept 7 bases outside the gene matches. The CDR3 DNA follows: TGTGCCAGCAGCTTAGTGGGACAGGGAATAATTCAGCCCCAGCATTTT. As protein: CASSLVGQGIIQPQHF.

This clonotype was counted between two and nine times. The chain has TRBV3-1 and TRBJ1-4; TRBD1 matches at 8 bases. Germline loops: CDR1 LGHDT, CDR2 YNNKEL (reference sequence). Trimming cost V 5 bases and J 12 bases; bases outside gene matches: 5. CDR3 length equals 12 residues. CDR3 protein: CASSGYRGELFF. The CDR3, as DNA: TGTGCCAGCAGCGGTTACAGGGGGGAACTGTTTTTT.

At least ten counts were recorded for this clonotype. The DNA for the CDR3 is TGTGCCAGCAGTTACTCCCGAAGTGTCGAAGCTTTCTTT. Protein sequence: CASSYSRSVEAFF. The chain is built from TRBV6-5 and TRBJ1-1; no firm D call. CDR1 and CDR2 (germline): MNHEY, SVGAGI. Trimming removed 0 bases at V and 8 bases at J, with 10 bases between. The CDR3 sequence is 13 residues long.

V is TRBV20-1 and J is TRBJ2-1; D is undetermined. The germline V and J ends were trimmed by 3 bases and 9 bases, with 9 bases remaining between them. The CDR3 spans 11 residues. Germline assignment: CDR1 DFQATT and CDR2 SNEGSKA (reference sequence). CDR3 residues: CSASLLAEQFF. The CDR3 nucleotides are TGCAGTGCTAGTTTACTCGCTGAGCAGTTCTTC.

This clonotype came up many times. The rearrangement joins TRBV12-3 or TRBV12-4 to TRBJ1-5; D is unclear. V was pared by 6 bases and J by 6 bases, with 9 bases between. The CDR3 sequence is 12 residues long. The CDR3 region is CASRVDFQPQHF. The CDR3 DNA reads TGTGCCAGCAGGGTGGACTTTCAGCCCCAGCATTTT.

This clonotype was seen at least ten times. The chain joins TRBV5-6 to TRBJ1-6, with D perhaps TRBD1 (6 bases). The CDR3 sequence is 13 residues long. Per germline, CDR1 SGHDT and CDR2 YYEEEE. V gave up 4 bases and J gave up 10 bases, with 12 bases separating them. CDR3 coding DNA: TGTGCCAGCAGCGGGGGCGGTTGGTCACCCCTCCACTTT. It yields the protein CASSGGGWSPLHF.

This clonotype showed up just a few times. The chain has TRBV14 and TRBJ1-6; no reliable D call. The germline V gene has CDR1 SGHDN and CDR2 FVKESK. Trimming removed 1 base at V and 4 bases at J, with 5 bases between. The CDR3 runs to 14 residues. The CDR3 sequence is CASSQARYNSPLHF. The CDR3, as DNA: TGTGCCAGCAGCCAAGCACGGTATAATTCACCCCTCCACTTT.

J is TRBJ2-5 and V is TRBV14; D possibly matches TRBD1 or TRBD2 (5 bases each). V lost 4 bases and J 3 bases, leaving 18 bases between the germline ends. Germline-derived CDR1 and CDR2 are SGHDN and FVKESK. The CDR3 loop spans 16 amino acids. The CDR3 spells CASSRWGFFDEETQYF. Written as DNA, the CDR3 is TGTGCCAGCAGCCGATGGGGGTTTTTTGATGAAGAGACCCAGTACTTC.

This clonotype was observed at least ten times. The rearrangement links TRBV2 to TRBJ2-1; D is undetermined. V was cut by 6 bases and J by 7 bases, with 16 bases left in between. CDR1 is SNHLY and CDR2 is FYNNEI in the germline V gene. The CDR3 totals 14 residues. The CDR3 loop reads CASSDPRTTNEQFF. The CDR3 nucleotides read TGTGCCAGCAGCGATCCTAGAACTACTAATGAGCAGTTCTTC.

This clonotype was observed many times. The CDR3 here is CASSPTSSGSYGYTF. CDR3 nucleotide sequence: TGCGCCAGCAGCCCAACCTCCAGTGGATCCTATGGCTACACCTTC. The chain couples TRBV5-1 to TRBJ1-2, with D uncertain. Per the germline V gene, CDR1 is SGHRS and CDR2 is YFSETQ. The CDR3 loop spans 15 amino acids. Trimming pared 4 bases from V and 4 bases from J, leaving 17 bases between.

This clonotype was recorded many times. The chain is built from TRBV6-1 and TRBJ2-7; TRBD1 might be the D (5 bases). With 1 base removed from V and 5 bases from J, the gap between germline ends came to 12 bases. CDR1 is MNHNS and CDR2 is SASEGT in the germline V gene. The CDR3 extends over 14 amino acids. The CDR3 DNA sequence: TGTGCCAGCAGTGAAGGACAGCTAATCCACGAGCAGTACTTC. Protein sequence: CASSEGQLIHEQYF.

The chain uses TRBV4-1 and TRBJ1-1; unclear D gene. The CDR3 runs 14 residues. The germline CDR1 and CDR2 sequences are MGHRA and YSYEKL. V lost 2 bases and J 4 bases, leaving 11 bases between the germline ends. CDR3 region: CASSQMRGATEAFF. DNA for the CDR3: TGCGCCAGCAGCCAAATGCGGGGTGCCACTGAAGCTTTCTTT.

The sample holds many counts of this clonotype. The V gene is TRBV18, the J gene TRBJ1-3; D gene unclear. This CDR3 region has 14 residues. Germline V gene data show CDR1 as KGHSH and CDR2 as LQKENI. V lost 3 bases and J 2 bases, leaving 8 bases between the germline ends. CDR3 region: CASSPDRAGNTIYF. CDR3 in DNA: TGTGCCAGCTCACCCGACCGAGCTGGAAACACCATATATTTT. The full variable domain, rest sourced from reference TRBV18 and TRBJ1-3, is NAGVMQNPRHLVRRRGQEARLRCSPMKGHSHVYWYRQLPEEGLKFMVYLQKENIIDESGMPKERFSAEFPKEGPSILRIQQVVRGDSAAYFCASSPDRAGNTIYFGEGSWLTVV.

This clonotype was seen at least ten times. The chain combines TRBV20-1 with TRBJ2-5; a weak D match, TRBD2 (6 bases). Germline V lookup: CDR1 DFQATT, CDR2 SNEGSKA (reference sequence). This CDR3 comprises 13 residues. The germline V and J ends were trimmed by 2 bases and 1 base, with 8 bases remaining between them. CDR3 in amino acids: CSARLGGQETQYF. The CDR3 DNA reads as TGCAGTGCTAGACTGGGGGGCCAAGAGACCCAGTACTTC.

At least ten counts were recorded for this clonotype. The chain has TRBV15 and TRBJ2-1; tentatively, D is TRBD1 (6 bases). The germline V and J ends were trimmed by 5 bases and 2 bases, with 16 bases remaining between them. The CDR3 runs 16 residues. CDR1 is LNHNV and CDR2 is YYDKDF in the germline V gene (reference sequence). CDR3 loop: CATSLQGGVTYNEQFF. CDR3 nucleotides: TGTGCCACCAGCCTGCAAGGGGGAGTCACCTACAATGAGCAGTTCTTC. Supplemented by reference TRBV15 and TRBJ2-1, the full variable domain reads DAMVIQNPRYQVTQFGKPVTLSCSQTLNHNVMYWYQQKSSQAPKLLFHYYDKDFNNEADTPDNFQSRRPNTSFCFLDIRSPGLGDTAMYLCATSLQGGVTYNEQFFGPGTRLTVL.

There are many counts of this clonotype. V gene TRBV20-1 combines with J gene TRBJ1-4; no definite D call. Germline CDR1 reads DFQATT; CDR2 reads SNEGSKA (reference sequence). This CDR3 is 13 amino acids long. Trimming took off 5 bases at V and 4 bases at J, with 11 bases between the two ends. CDR3 in DNA: TGCAGTGCTCAGTACGACTTTAATGAAAAACTGTTTTTT. Its translation: CSAQYDFNEKLFF.

This clonotype was counted at least ten times. The rearrangement uses TRBV3-1 and TRBJ2-7; 11 bases fit TRBD1. J gave up 2 bases and V 4 bases, and 4 bases lay outside the gene matches. This CDR3 has 15 amino acids. The germline CDR1 and CDR2 sequences are LGHDT and YNNKEL (reference sequence). CDR3 sequence reads: CASSLGQGAPYEQYF. The CDR3 coding sequence is TGTGCCAGCAGCCTCGGACAGGGGGCCCCCTACGAGCAGTACTTC.

This clonotype was detected ten times or more. The J gene is TRBJ2-7, the V gene TRBV12-3 or TRBV12-4, with 12 bases matching TRBD1. Germline trimming cut 6 bases from V and 2 bases from J; bases unmatched to any gene: 5. This CDR3 contains 15 residues. CDR3 residues: CASSHGTGGPYEQYF. In DNA form, the CDR3 reads TGTGCCAGCAGCCATGGGACAGGGGGCCCCTACGAGCAGTACTTC.